These 7 T cell receptor beta chains share one sample of origin, sequenced in a study of T cell repertoires in aging, cancer and after chemotherapy. TCR beta rearrangements were amplified from peripheral blood genomic DNA. TRB rearrangements spanning V, D and J were amplified using mixed TRB-A/B primers. A single record per CDR3 protein comes from TCRdb applying MiXCR to the multiplex PCR reads. The sample holds about 2,500 distinct CDR3 sequences, 20% to 25% seen once. The source material was blood. Receptors were obtained from a human donor in good health.

Within the sample, this clonotype is medium-sized. The chain couples TRBV7-2 to TRBJ2-2; D remains ambiguous. The V end lost 7 bases, the J end lost 0 bases, and 18 bases lay between the germline ends. This CDR3 contains 17 residues. The V gene's germline CDR1 is SGHTA and CDR2 FQGNSA. CDR3 residues: CASTTSWANANTGELFF. The CDR3 DNA reads as TGTGCCAGCACCACCTCCTGGGCGAACGCGAACACCGGGGAGCTGTTTTTT.

This clonotype is classed as medium-sized. The chain joins TRBV6-1 to TRBJ2-2, with 7 bases fitting TRBD1. The length of the CDR3 is 15 residues. Germline V gene lookup returns CDR1 MNHNS and CDR2 SASEGT. Germline trimming cut 11 bases from V and 5 bases from J; bases unmatched to any gene: 14. The CDR3 DNA sequence: TGTGCCGCCGCGTTCGAGGGGGCGAGGACCGGGGAGCTGTTTTTT. This translates into CAAAFEGARTGELFF.

By share, this clonotype ranks as medium-sized (0.01 to 0.1%). The rearrangement joins TRBV30 to TRBJ1-4, with D perhaps TRBD1 (6 bases). V was clipped by 2 bases and J by 0 bases, with 7 bases between them. Germline V CDR1 and CDR2: GTSNPN, SVGIG (reference sequence). The length of the CDR3 is 14 residues. The CDR3 bases are TGTGCCTGGAGTCGGACAGCAACTAATGAAAAACTGTTTTTT. Residues: CAWSRTATNEKLFF.

The chain recombines TRBV14 with TRBJ1-6; TRBD1 matches 10 bases. In germline, CDR1 is SGHDN, CDR2 FVKESK. V lost 4 bases, J lost 9 bases, and 3 bases stayed unmatched. The CDR3 length is 14 residues. CDR3 sequence reads: CASSLGTGVSPLHF. CDR3 nucleotides: TGTGCCAGCAGCCTCGGGACAGGGGTTTCACCCCTCCACTTT. Full variable domain (remainder filled in from reference TRBV14 and TRBJ1-6): EAGVTQFPSHSVIEKGQTVTLRCDPISGHDNLYWYRRVMGKEIKFLLHFVKESKQDESGMPNNRFLAERTGGTYSTLKVQPAELEDSGVYFCASSLGTGVSPLHFGNGTRLTVT.

The genes are TRBV28 and TRBJ1-5, with 8 positions matching TRBD1. After removal of 3 bases from V and 3 bases from J, the junction contained 13 bases not matched to a gene. The V gene's germline CDR1 is MDHEN and CDR2 SYDVKM. CDR3 size: 18 residues. In DNA, the CDR3 is TGTGCCAGCAGTTTTCTAGGACAGGGCGTCTTTGTCAATCAGCCCCAGCATTTT. This translates into CASSFLGQGVFVNQPQHF. Using reference TRBV28 and TRBJ1-5 for the parts outside the CDR3, the full variable domain is DVKVTQSSRYLVKRTGEKVFLECVQDMDHENMFWYRQDPGLGLRLIYFSYDVKMKEKGDIPEGYSVSREKKERFSLILESASTNQTSMYLCASSFLGQGVFVNQPQHFGDGTRLSIL.

This chain joins TRBV4-3 and TRBJ1-5; D remains ambiguous. Germline-derived CDR1 and CDR2 are LGHNA and YSLEER. Trimming took 0 bases from V and 0 from J, leaving 6 bases between them. The length of the CDR3 is 15 residues. CDR3 in amino acids: CASSQDSNSNQPQHF. The CDR3 region has the DNA TGCGCCAGCAGCCAAGATTCCAATAGCAATCAGCCCCAGCATTTT.

This clonotype is judged medium-sized (0.01 to 0.1%). The chain couples TRBV6-6 to TRBJ2-7; 11 bases agree with TRBD1. This CDR3 has 17 residues. Trimming took 2 bases from V and 3 from J; bases not matched to a gene: 9. The V gene's germline CDR1 is MNHNY and CDR2 SVGAGI (reference sequence). The CDR3 DNA reads as TGTGCCAGCAGTTACCACTCGGGACAGGGGGTCGGCTACGAGCAGTACTTC. Residues: CASSYHSGQGVGYEQYF.